This T cell receptor (beta chain) was found in a study of monozygotic twins with inflammatory bowel disease. CDR1 and CDR2 (germline): SGHRS, YFSETQ. This CDR3 contains 15 residues. From the 5' RACE reads, TCRdb lists one entry per CDR3 protein and no DNA. The sample holds about 350,000 distinct CDR3 sequences. Findings and limits, study-wide: Support was absent for any single strong signal or clonotype linked to IBD. Among IBD patients, TCRbeta diversity (inverse Simpson) was lower than in healthy co-twins.

A word on this clonotype: Its antigen is still unknown.

The specimen was blood. The chain uses TRBV5-1 and TRBJ2-7; the D gene TCRdb calls, TRBD1, cannot be checked with no DNA. The TCR sequence derives from a human donor with ulcerative colitis or Crohn's disease, or a healthy co-twin of an affected twin (not recorded which). CDR3: CASSQRLGTGGEQYF.